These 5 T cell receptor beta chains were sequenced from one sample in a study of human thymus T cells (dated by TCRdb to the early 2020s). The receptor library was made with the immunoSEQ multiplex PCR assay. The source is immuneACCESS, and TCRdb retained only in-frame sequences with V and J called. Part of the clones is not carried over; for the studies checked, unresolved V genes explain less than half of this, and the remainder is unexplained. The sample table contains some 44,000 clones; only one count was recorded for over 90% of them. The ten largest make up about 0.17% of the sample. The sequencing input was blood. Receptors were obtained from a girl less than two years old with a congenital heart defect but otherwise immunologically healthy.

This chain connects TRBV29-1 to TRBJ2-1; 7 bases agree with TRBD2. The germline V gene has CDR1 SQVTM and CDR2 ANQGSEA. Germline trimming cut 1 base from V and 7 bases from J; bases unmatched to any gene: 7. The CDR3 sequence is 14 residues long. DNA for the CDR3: TGCAGCGTTGAAGGTCCCGGACTAGTTAATGAGCAGTTCTTC. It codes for CSVEGPGLVNEQFF.

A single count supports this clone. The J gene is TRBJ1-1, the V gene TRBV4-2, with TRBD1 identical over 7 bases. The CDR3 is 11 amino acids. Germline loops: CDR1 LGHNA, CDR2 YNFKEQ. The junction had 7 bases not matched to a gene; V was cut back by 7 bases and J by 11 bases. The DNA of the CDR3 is TGTGCCAGCATGGAGGGGGCGTCGGCTTTCTTT. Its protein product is CASMEGASAFF.

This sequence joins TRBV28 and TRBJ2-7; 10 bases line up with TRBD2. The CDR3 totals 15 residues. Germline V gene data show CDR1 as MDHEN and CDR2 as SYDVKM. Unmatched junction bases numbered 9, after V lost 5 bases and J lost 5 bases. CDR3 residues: CASSPPAGGPHEQYF. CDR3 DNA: TGTGCCAGCAGTCCTCCAGCGGGAGGGCCACACGAGCAGTACTTC. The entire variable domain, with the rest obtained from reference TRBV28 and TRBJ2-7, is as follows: DVKVTQSSRYLVKRTGEKVFLECVQDMDHENMFWYRQDPGLGLRLIYFSYDVKMKEKGDIPEGYSVSREKKERFSLILESASTNQTSMYLCASSPPAGGPHEQYFGPGTRLTVT.

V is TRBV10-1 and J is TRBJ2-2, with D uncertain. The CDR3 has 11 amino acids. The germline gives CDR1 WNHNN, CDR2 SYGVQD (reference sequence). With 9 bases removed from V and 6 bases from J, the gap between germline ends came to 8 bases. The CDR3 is CASLVPGELFF. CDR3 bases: TGCGCCAGTTTAGTCCCCGGGGAGCTGTTTTTT.

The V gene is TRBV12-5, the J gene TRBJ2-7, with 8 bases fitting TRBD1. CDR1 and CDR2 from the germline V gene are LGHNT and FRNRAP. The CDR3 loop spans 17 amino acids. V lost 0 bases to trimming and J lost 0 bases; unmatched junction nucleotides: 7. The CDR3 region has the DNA TGTGCTAGTGGTTTGGTAGCAGGGGGCAATAGCTCCTACGAGCAGTACTTC. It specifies CASGLVAGGNSSYEQYF.